This T cell receptor (beta chain) was sequenced during a study of T cell responses to AZD1222 COVID-19 vaccine. Study summary: Pooling was applied to second doses at about 4 or about 12 weeks.

Sequencing used immunoSEQ multiplex PCR; TCRdb keeps in-frame clones, though not all of them. Among about 110,000 clones listed, 92% were seen once. Of note for this clone: Its antigen is unidentified.

Overall study results and limits: Two AZD1222 administrations were followed by greater Spike-specific TCR breadth and depth. At 160-218 and 743-854, vaccine-associated CD4 TCRs were dominant, and they spanned spike.

This CDR3 contains 11 residues. The germline V gene encodes CDR1 SNHLY and CDR2 FYNNEI. V lost 8 bases to trimming and J lost 5 bases, with 7 bases between them. The chain employs TRBV2 and TRBJ1-5; D gene uncertain. This TCR was recovered from an adult in good health. The source material was peripheral blood, sampled on day 0 of AZD1222 vaccination. This chain's CDR3 is CASGWDQPQHF. CDR3 DNA sequence: TGTGCCAGCGGGTGGGATCAGCCCCAGCATTTT.